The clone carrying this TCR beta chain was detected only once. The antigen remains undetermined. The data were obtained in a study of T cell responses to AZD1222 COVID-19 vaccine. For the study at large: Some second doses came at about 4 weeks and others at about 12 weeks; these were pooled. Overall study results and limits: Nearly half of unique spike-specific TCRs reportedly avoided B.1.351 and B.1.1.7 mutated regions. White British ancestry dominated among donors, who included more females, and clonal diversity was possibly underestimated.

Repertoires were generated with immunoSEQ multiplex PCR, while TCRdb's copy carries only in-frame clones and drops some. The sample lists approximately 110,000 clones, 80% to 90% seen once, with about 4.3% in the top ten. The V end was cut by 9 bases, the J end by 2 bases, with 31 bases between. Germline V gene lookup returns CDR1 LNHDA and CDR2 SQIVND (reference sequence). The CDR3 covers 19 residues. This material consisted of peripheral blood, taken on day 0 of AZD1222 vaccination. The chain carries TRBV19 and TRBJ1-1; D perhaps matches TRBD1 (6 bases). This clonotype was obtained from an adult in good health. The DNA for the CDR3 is TGTGCCAGCCGCGATACAGGGAGGTGGGGTCGAGTGGGTAACACTGAAGCTTTCTTT. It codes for CASRDTGRWGRVGNTEAFF.